This is a list of T cell receptor beta chains from one sample in a study of cytomegalovirus exposure and HLA in healthy donors. The protocol was immunoSEQ multiplex PCR, while the TCRdb copy is restricted to in-frame clones and leaves out a portion. The data hold 150,000 to 200,000 clones, with about 80% observed a single time. The source material was PBMCs. The receptors were sampled from a female donor in good health and CMV-seronegative. CDR3s include the opening cysteine and the closing phenylalanine or tryptophan. D genes are given only for firm matches. Rows give clone size only sometimes, using once, few, many, or a class for an expanded clone.

v_call	j_call	d_call	clone_size	cdr3_nt	cdr3_aa
TRBV7-3	TRBJ1-2	.	.	TGTGCCAGCAGCTTAATCGGCAGGGAGGTCTCTGGCTACACCTTC	CASSLIGREVSGYTF
TRBV6-5	TRBJ2-5	.	.	TGTGCCAGCAGTTACTCGGGCCGTCGGGAGACCCAGTACTTC	CASSYSGRRETQYF
TRBV5-1	TRBJ1-1	TRBD1	.	TGCGCCAGCAGCTTGGTAGAGGGGGCGGCTGAAGCTTTCTTT	CASSLVEGAAEAFF
TRBV19	TRBJ1-2	TRBD1	.	TGTGCCAGTAGTCCCGGGACAGGGACGGGTAACTATGGCTACACCTTC	CASSPGTGTGNYGYTF
TRBV7-9	TRBJ1-5	.	few	TGTGCCAGCAGCCCAGGGAACAATCAGCCCCAGCATTTT	CASSPGNNQPQHF
TRBV6-5	TRBJ2-7	.	few	TGTGCCAGCAGTTACGGGCCCCTAGGGGGCTCCTACGAGCAGTACTTC	CASSYGPLGGSYEQYF
TRBV4-1	TRBJ1-1	TRBD1	.	TGCGCCAGCAGCCGGGTGACAGGGGGCGCGAACACTGAAGCTTTCTTT	CASSRVTGGANTEAFF
TRBV7-8	TRBJ1-1	TRBD1	.	TGTGCCAGCAGCTCCGGACAGGGGCGGAACACTGAAGCTTTCTTT	CASSSGQGRNTEAFF
TRBV10-3	TRBJ2-7	TRBD2	.	TGTGCCATCAGTCGGGATAGCGGGCCCTACGAGCAGTACTTC	CAISRDSGPYEQYF
TRBV5-1	TRBJ2-3	.	few	TGCGCCAGCAGCTTGGTAGCAGGGTCAGATACGCAGTATTTT	CASSLVAGSDTQYF
TRBV19	TRBJ1-1	.	few	TGTGCCAGTATGCGGGGATTGAGCACTGAAGCTTTCTTT	CASMRGLSTEAFF
TRBV6-1	TRBJ2-5	.	once	TGTGCCAGCAGTGCCTACTCCGGGAATCTCGGGGGGACCCAGTACTTC	CASSAYSGNLGGTQYF
TRBV27	TRBJ1-1	.	.	TGTGCCAGCAGTTTTTACAAGAACACTGAAGCTTTCTTT	CASSFYKNTEAFF
TRBV14	TRBJ2-3	TRBD2	.	TGTGCCAGCAGCCCCCCCCTAGCGGGAATCACAGATACGCAGTATTTT	CASSPPLAGITDTQYF
TRBV9	TRBJ1-5	TRBD1	.	TGTGCCAGCAGCGTTCTACCAGGGGGACAGCCCCAGCATTTT	CASSVLPGGQPQHF
TRBV9	TRBJ2-7	.	.	TGTGCCAGCAGCGTAGGGGGCGGCCCCTACGAGCAGTACTTC	CASSVGGGPYEQYF
TRBV2	TRBJ2-7	TRBD2	few	TGTGCCAGCAGTGCAGCCGGGACTAGCGATATCTACGAGCAGTACTTC	CASSAAGTSDIYEQYF
TRBV7-8	TRBJ1-2	TRBD1	few	TGTGCCAGCAGCTTAGGGGGGACAGGGGGCGTAGGGGGCTACACCTTC	CASSLGGTGGVGGYTF
TRBV7-9	TRBJ2-7	.	once	TGTGCCAGCAGCTCGAGGAGCTCCTACGAGCAGTACTTC	CASSSRSSYEQYF
TRBV5-4	TRBJ1-1	.	.	TGTGCCAGCAGCTTAAGGGGGTATACTGAAGCTTTCTTT	CASSLRGYTEAFF
TRBV5-4	TRBJ2-1	.	.	TGTGCCAGCAGCCACTCGCAGGGTGACAATGAGCAGTTCTTC	CASSHSQGDNEQFF
TRBV30	TRBJ2-7	.	few	TGTGCCTGGAGTGTAGGCGCGGGCTACGAGCAGTACTTC	CAWSVGAGYEQYF
TRBV19	TRBJ2-1	.	.	TGTGCCAGTAGTGCCCCCTTAGCGTTTCTCTACAATGAGCAGTTCTTC	CASSAPLAFLYNEQFF
TRBV23-1	TRBJ1-4	.	.	TGCGCCATCCCCACGGGAGGGCCTAATGAAAAACTGTTTTTT	CAIPTGGPNEKLFF
TRBV4-2	TRBJ2-7	TRBD1	.	TGTGCCAGCAGCCAAGACCGCTCGGGACAGATCCCCTACGAGCAGTACTTC	CASSQDRSGQIPYEQYF
TRBV7-8	TRBJ1-1	.	.	TGTGCCAGCAGCTTCATCGGGGGGGGGAACACTGAAGCTTTCTTT	CASSFIGGGNTEAFF
TRBV7-6	TRBJ2-7	TRBD1	few	TGTGCCAGCAGCCTCGGGACAGCCTACGAGCAGTACTTC	CASSLGTAYEQYF
TRBV9	TRBJ2-1	.	few	TGTGCCAGCAGCGTCTCCCCCAGCGACAATGAGCAGTTCTTC	CASSVSPSDNEQFF
TRBV27	TRBJ2-1	TRBD2	.	TGTGCCAGCAGTGCCGGGACTAGCGGCTACAATGAGCAGTTCTTC	CASSAGTSGYNEQFF
TRBV19	TRBJ1-5	TRBD1	.	TGTGCCAGTAGTTCCGACAGGGCAGAAAATCAGCCCCAGCATTTT	CASSSDRAENQPQHF
TRBV5-1	TRBJ2-3	TRBD2	.	TGCGCCAGCACCCTGGGACTAGCGGGAGGGACGGCAGATACGCAGTATTTT	CASTLGLAGGTADTQYF
TRBV10-2	TRBJ1-6	.	.	TGCGCCAGCGGCTTAAAAATGGCCTATAATTCACCCCTCCACTTT	CASGLKMAYNSPLHF
TRBV10-1	TRBJ1-2	.	few	TGCGCCAGCGCGACTAAGGGCGACAACTATGGCTACACCTTC	CASATKGDNYGYTF
TRBV7-3	TRBJ1-1	.	.	TGTGCCAGCAGCCCCCTGCGGGGGCTGAACACTGAAGCTTTCTTT	CASSPLRGLNTEAFF
TRBV6-5	TRBJ1-2	.	.	TGTGCCAGCAGTTACTCGATAGGTGAGGCTACCTATGGCTACACCTTC	CASSYSIGEATYGYTF
TRBV25-1	TRBJ2-5	.	.	TGTGCCAGCAGTCAGCGGAGGCGGTGGGAAGAGACCCAGTACTTC	CASSQRRRWEETQYF
TRBV30	TRBJ2-4	TRBD1	few	TGTGCCTGGGGGACAGGGGAGAGGAACATTCAGTACTTC	CAWGTGERNIQYF
TRBV10-3	TRBJ1-2	.	.	TGTGCCATCAGTGTAGACAGGATTGGCTACACCTTC	CAISVDRIGYTF
TRBV6-1	TRBJ1-2	.	.	TGTGCCAGCAGTGTTTCAGGGTCAAGCTATGGCTACACCTTC	CASSVSGSSYGYTF
TRBV10-2	TRBJ1-1	TRBD1	.	TGCGCCAGCAGAAACTCCCACAGGGGAGTGGGCACTGAAGCTTTCTTT	CASRNSHRGVGTEAFF
TRBV5-1	TRBJ2-1	TRBD2	.	TGCGCCAGCAGCTTGGAGAGCGGGAGGTCCTACAATGGGCAGTTCTTC	CASSLESGRSYNGQFF
TRBV5-6	TRBJ1-5	.	.	TGTGCCAGCAGCTTGAGTGGCAGGGACAATCAGCCCCAGCATTTT	CASSLSGRDNQPQHF
TRBV7-2	TRBJ2-3	.	.	TGTGCCAGCAGCTTAGACTTCGGGAATACGCAGTATTTT	CASSLDFGNTQYF
TRBV14	TRBJ1-4	.	.	TGTGCCAGCAGCCAAGATGAAGGAGTGATAGGTGAAAAACTGTTTTTT	CASSQDEGVIGEKLFF
TRBV21-1	TRBJ2-2	.	.	TGTGCCAACGGGGTGGGTAACACCGGGGAGCTGTTTTTT	CANGVGNTGELFF
TRBV29-1	TRBJ2-7	.	.	TGCAGCGGGACAGCACCCTCCTACGAGCAGTACTTC	CSGTAPSYEQYF
TRBV5-4	TRBJ1-2	TRBD1	.	TGTGCCAGCAGGTCAACGGGACAGGCCTATGGCTACACCTTC	CASRSTGQAYGYTF
TRBV7-2	TRBJ2-2	TRBD2	.	TGTGCCAGCAGCTTCCGGGGGGTCCGCAAGGCCGGGGAGCTGTTTTTT	CASSFRGVRKAGELFF
TRBV19	TRBJ1-5	.	.	TGTGCCAGTAGCCCGGGAAATCAGCCCCAGCATTTT	CASSPGNQPQHF